A selection of T cell receptor beta chains follows, all from one sample in a study of identical twins. TCRdb ran MiXCR on the 5' RACE reads and lists one entry per CDR3 protein. Here the sample spans roughly 540,000 distinct CDR3 sequences, less than 25% being singletons. These data were also reused for a study on T cells expressing NK-cell markers.

Material: CD4+ T cells sorted from blood. The receptors stem from a woman aged 18 to 35 in good health. Each CDR3 is given with its conserved first and last residue. The D gene is left open where the match is weak. Expanded clones get a size class; other rows say once, few or many, or leave the size out.

. TRBJ2-4 TRBV6-2/TRBV6-3 TRBD2 CASSYLGLAAAKNIQYF TGTGCCAGCAGTTATCTTGGCCTAGCGGCAGCCAAAAACATTCAGTACTTC
. TRBJ1-1 TRBV7-9 . CASSLSGGRNTEAFF TGTGCCAGCAGCTTATCGGGGGGACGGAACACTGAAGCTTTCTTT
few TRBJ2-3 TRBV4-3 TRBD2 CASSQDPFGGSADTQYF TGCGCCAGCAGCCAAGATCCTTTTGGCGGGAGCGCAGATACGCAGTATTTT
few TRBJ2-5 TRBV11-2 . CASSQILETQYF TGTGCCAGCAGCCAAATCTTAGAGACCCAGTACTTC
few TRBJ2-7 TRBV10-2 . CASSESRGISYEQYF TGCGCCAGCAGTGAGTCGAGAGGGATCTCCTACGAGCAGTACTTC
many TRBJ2-7 TRBV7-2 . CASSRVGGASYEQYF TGTGCCAGCAGCCGAGTTGGCGGGGCCTCCTACGAGCAGTACTTC
. TRBJ2-1 TRBV13 TRBD2 CTSSPLRPGLAGEGEQFF TGTACCAGCAGCCCTCTTCGCCCCGGACTAGCGGGAGAGGGTGAGCAGTTCTTC
few TRBJ2-5 TRBV5-1 TRBD2 CASSRTSGIKTQYF TGCGCCAGCAGCCGGACTAGCGGGATAAAGACCCAGTACTTC
medium-sized TRBJ2-7 TRBV6-5 . CASSTKGKQYF TGTGCCAGCAGTACGAAAGGCAAGCAGTACTTC
. TRBJ2-7 TRBV13 . CASSSIWGEATYEQYF TGTGCCAGCAGCTCGATATGGGGGGAGGCCACCTACGAGCAGTACTTC
. TRBJ2-6 TRBV6-2/TRBV6-3 TRBD2 CAAKGGGSGANVLTF TGTGCCGCGAAAGGCGGGGGGTCCGGGGCCAACGTCCTGACTTTC
few TRBJ2-7 TRBV20-1 TRBD2 CSARGVGGGAEQYF TGCAGTGCTAGAGGAGTAGGCGGGGGGGCCGAGCAGTACTTC
many TRBJ1-6 TRBV6-5 . CASSYVQVNSPLHF TGTGCCAGCAGTTACGTACAGGTGAATTCACCCCTCCACTTT
many TRBJ2-7 TRBV20-1 . CSATRGDEQYF TGCAGTGCTACCAGGGGGGACGAGCAGTACTTC
few TRBJ1-1 TRBV15 . CATSTTTGRAFF TGTGCCACCAGCACCACGACCGGTCGGGCTTTCTTT
. TRBJ2-3 TRBV6-1 TRBD2 CASRTGGAQDTQYF TGTGCCAGCAGGACGGGGGGGGCTCAAGATACGCAGTATTTT
few TRBJ2-2 TRBV20-1 TRBD1 CSAGDRENTGELFF TGCAGTGCCGGGGACAGGGAGAACACCGGGGAGCTGTTTTTT
. TRBJ1-1 TRBV29-1 . CSVPQEGFYTEAFF TGCAGCGTTCCCCAGGAGGGGTTCTACACTGAAGCTTTCTTT
few TRBJ2-1 TRBV12-3/TRBV12-4 . CASSPGNSHSEQFF TGTGCCAGCAGTCCCGGGAATAGCCATAGTGAGCAGTTCTTC
. TRBJ2-7 TRBV20-1 . CSARTGGAGFAYEQYF TGCAGTGCTAGAACAGGAGGGGCAGGGTTCGCCTACGAGCAGTACTTC
. TRBJ1-2 TRBV12-5 TRBD1 CASGRQGYGYTF TGTGCTAGTGGTCGACAGGGCTATGGCTACACCTTC
. TRBJ2-3 TRBV29-1 . CSVAEGGTDTQYF TGCAGCGTTGCGGAGGGAGGCACAGATACGCAGTATTTT
few TRBJ2-2 TRBV5-1 TRBD2 CASSLSGANGGELFF TGCGCCAGCAGCTTAAGCGGGGCGAATGGCGGGGAGCTGTTTTTT